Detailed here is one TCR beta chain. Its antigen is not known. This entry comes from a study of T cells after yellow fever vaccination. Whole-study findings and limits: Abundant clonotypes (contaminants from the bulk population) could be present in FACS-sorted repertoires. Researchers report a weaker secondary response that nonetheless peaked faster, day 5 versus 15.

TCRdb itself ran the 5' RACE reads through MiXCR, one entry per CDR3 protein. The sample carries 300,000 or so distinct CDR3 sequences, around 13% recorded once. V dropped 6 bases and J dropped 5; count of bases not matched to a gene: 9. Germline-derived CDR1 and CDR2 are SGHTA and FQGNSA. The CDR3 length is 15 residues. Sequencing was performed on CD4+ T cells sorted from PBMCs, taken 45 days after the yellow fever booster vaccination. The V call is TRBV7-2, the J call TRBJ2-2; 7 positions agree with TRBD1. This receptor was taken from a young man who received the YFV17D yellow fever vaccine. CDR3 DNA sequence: TGTGCCAGCAGGATGACAGGGAGCGGAACCGGGGAGCTGTTTTTT. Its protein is CASRMTGSGTGELFF.